The following is a T cell receptor beta chain sequence with its context. Its binding antigen is unknown. No base-level quality is on record; no much larger clone is a single base apart. The entry originates in a study of blood T cell repertoires in COVID-19 (dated by TCRdb to about 2020). With regard to the full study: Samples covering the acute and convalescent phases of COVID-19 were provided by collaborators in the United States, Italy and Spain. Samples were obtained from the ongoing ImmuneRACE study (first 160 participants) and from 1,254 subjects provided by 6 global collaborators. Nearly every sample came with metadata listing a de-identified subject ID, COVID-19 status, age in years and sex. The dataset comprised deeply sampled blood TCRbeta repertoires from subjects exposed to, actively infected with, or recovered from COVID-19. Where HLA class I and class II types were available, the types were taken from metadata supplied by the sample provider, not from assay-based typing. The prospective study material was composed of cDNA or gDNA derived from T cells, B-cell-depleted T cells, or PBMCs. The repertoires were released in a freely available public database intended as a resource for research on the immune response to SARS-CoV-2.

Whole blood was collected in K2EDTA tubes by collaborating institutions according to the institutions' own protocols. Collaborator samples were shipped for TCRbeta analysis as frozen whole blood, isolated PBMCs, or DNA extracted from either sample type. TCRbeta CDR3 regions were amplified from genomic DNA by means of the immunoSEQ Assay, a bias-controlled multiplex PCR. As for how the authors treated the data: The number of nucleated cells in each sample was estimated by amplification of reference gene primers within the assay. To quantify the absolute abundance of each unique TCRbeta CDR3 rearrangement, sequence reads were collapsed and filtered. For each sample, productive Simpson clonality was calculated as the square root of Simpson's diversity index across productive rearrangements. TCRdb mirrors the immuneACCESS table, restricted to in-frame sequences. Some clones are absent from its copies; in checked studies, under half trace to an unresolved V gene, and the reason for the others is unknown. The V and J calls and the clone size are those of that table, but D and trimming were determined from the DNA. Within this sample are over 60,000 clones, with roughly 92% of them counted one time only. The ten most abundant clones make up about 5.4% of the sample.

Study-level results and caveats: The quantity of clinical and demographic metadata differed by source and by participant and was supplied without curation.

The sample was peripheral blood. The TCR was taken from a human donor in a cohort sampled during active COVID-19.

The CDR3 has the sequence CASSISLSGNNEQFF. The DNA reads TGTGCCAGTAGTATCTCACTTAGCGGGAATAATGAGCAGTTCTTC. Recombination connected TRBV19 to TRBJ2-1, with 8 junctional bases fitting TRBD2. Trimmed from V: 3 bases; trimmed from J: 7 bases; junction bases lacking a gene match: 8. The CDR3 goes from the cysteine to the phenylalanine over 15 residues. Left in the record is the CDR3 DNA by itself, 45 bases read in frame from the first base. Via the germline V gene (reference sequence), CDR1 is LNHDA and CDR2 SQIVND.